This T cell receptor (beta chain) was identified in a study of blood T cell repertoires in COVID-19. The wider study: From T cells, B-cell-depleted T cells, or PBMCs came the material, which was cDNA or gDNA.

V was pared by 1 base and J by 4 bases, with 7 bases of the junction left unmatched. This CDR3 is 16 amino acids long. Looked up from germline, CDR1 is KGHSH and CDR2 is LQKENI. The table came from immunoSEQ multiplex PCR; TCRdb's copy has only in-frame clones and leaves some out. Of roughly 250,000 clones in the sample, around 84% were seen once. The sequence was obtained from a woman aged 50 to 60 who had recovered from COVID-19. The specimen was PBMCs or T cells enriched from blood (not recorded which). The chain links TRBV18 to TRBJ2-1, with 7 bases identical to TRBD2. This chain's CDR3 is CASSPRRGRVYNEQFF. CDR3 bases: TGTGCCAGCTCACCACGACGCGGGAGAGTGTACAATGAGCAGTTCTTC.